This T cell receptor beta chain was sequenced for a study of regulatory T cells in long-lasting Graves disease. Study overall: Newly diagnosed Graves' patients had taken antithyroid drugs under 3 months.

The CDR3 loop spans 12 amino acids. CDR1 is SGDLS, CDR2 YYNGEE, per germline. Trimming shortened V by 0 bases and J by 15 bases, and 13 bases separated the two germline ends. Points from the study as a whole: The study found TRBV28, TRBJ1-2 and TRBJ2-5 favored in persistent disease. Thyroid tissue was not sampled; only peripheral blood was.

According to the study, TCR beta libraries were built with iRepertoire HTBI primers and CDR3-region Arm-PCR. TCRdb re-called the multiplex PCR reads with MiXCR, one entry per CDR3 protein. The table records about 320,000 distinct CDR3 sequences, 18% of them present only once. This clonotype came up many times. Its antigen remains unknown. Described time point: newly diagnosed GD, antithyroid drugs for less than 3 months. Isolated PBMC RNA provided the starting material for the TCR library. The genes are TRBV9 and TRBJ2-1; the D is unclear. This TCR was recovered from a female donor with Graves disease. Sample: peripheral blood mononuclear cells (PBMCs), taken at new diagnosis, from a patient treated with antithyroid drugs. CDR3: CASSVANGRRFF. The CDR3 coding sequence is TGTGCCAGCAGCGTAGCAAATGGGCGACGGTTCTTC.